This T cell receptor (beta chain) was recovered during a study of molecular identifiers for immune sequencing clone quantification. General study findings and limits: Reportedly, one cell's Jurkat TCR RNA was detected within 1,200,000 naive CD8 cells. In CMV-specific effectors, clones above 20 copies held over 97% of molecules; naive, under 1%.

The length of the CDR3 is 15 residues. Germline loops: CDR1 SGHNT, CDR2 YENEEA. With V trimmed by 1 base and J by 6 bases, 5 bases remained unmatched. TCRdb ran MiXCR on the PCR reads and lists one entry per CDR3 protein. The table shows over 60,000 distinct CDR3 sequences, with under 20% occurring only once. The table lists this clonotype with many counts. Its target is unknown. Libraries used roughly 18,000 to 1,000,000 sorted naive CD8 T cells and 10%, 30% or 50% RNA input. Naive CD8 T cells were sorted as CD8+CD4-CCR7+CD45RA+. The receptor comes from a human donor in good health. Some libraries in this study had Jurkat cell RNA spiked in. Source material: naive CD8+ T cells from blood, with Jurkat cell RNA spiked in. The subset denotes: FACS-sorted CD8+CD4-CCR7+CD45RA+ naive T cells. The chain links TRBV11-3 to TRBJ2-3; TRBD1 matches 9 bases. CDR3 residues: CASSLGGQGVDTQYF. As DNA, the CDR3 is TGTGCCAGCAGCTTAGGGGGACAGGGCGTCGATACGCAGTATTTT.